This T cell receptor beta chain was recovered during a study of blood T cell repertoires in COVID-19. The protocol was immunoSEQ multiplex PCR, while the TCRdb copy is restricted to in-frame clones and leaves out a portion. This table has more than 200,000 clones, around nine tenths appearing once. After removal of 11 bases from V and 3 bases from J, the junction contained 16 bases not matched to a gene. The germline CDR1 and CDR2 sequences are MRHNA and SNTAGT. This CDR3 is built from 16 residues. The sample was PBMCs or T cells enriched from blood (not recorded which). This receptor was identified in a man aged 25 to 40 in a cohort exposed to, infected with or recovered from COVID-19 (not recorded which). The V and J genes are TRBV6-4 and TRBJ1-5; the match to TRBD1 covers 7 bases. Written as DNA, the CDR3 is TGTGCCGTGACAGGGCGCTACTCTTACGTCAATCAGCCCCAGCATTTT. Amino acids: CAVTGRYSYVNQPQHF.